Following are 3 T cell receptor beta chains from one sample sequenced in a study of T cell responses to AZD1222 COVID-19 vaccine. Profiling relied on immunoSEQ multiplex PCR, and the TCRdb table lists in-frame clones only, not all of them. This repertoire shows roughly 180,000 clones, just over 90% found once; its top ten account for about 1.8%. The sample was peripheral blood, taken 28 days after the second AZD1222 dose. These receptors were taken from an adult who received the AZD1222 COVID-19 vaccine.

Here the CDR3 DNA reads TGTGCCAGTAGTATCAGGGGGCCCATCTACGAGCAGTACTTC. The encoded protein is CASSIRGPIYEQYF. The V and J genes are TRBV19 and TRBJ2-7; 8 bases map to TRBD1. The CDR3 totals 14 residues. V dropped 3 bases and J dropped 3; count of bases not matched to a gene: 4. Germline V gene data show CDR1 as LNHDA and CDR2 as SQIVND (reference sequence).

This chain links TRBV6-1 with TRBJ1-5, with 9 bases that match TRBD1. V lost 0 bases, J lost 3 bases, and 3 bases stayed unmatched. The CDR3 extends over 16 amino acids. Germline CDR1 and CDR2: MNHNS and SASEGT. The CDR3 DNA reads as TGTGCCAGCAGTGAAGCAGGGACAGGGTTCAATCAGCCCCAGCATTTT. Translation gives CASSEAGTGFNQPQHF.

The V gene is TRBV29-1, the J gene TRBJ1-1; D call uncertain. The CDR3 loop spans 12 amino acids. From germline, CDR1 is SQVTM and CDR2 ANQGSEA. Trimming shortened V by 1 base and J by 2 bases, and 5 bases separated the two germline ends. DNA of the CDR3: TGCAGCGTTGAAGGGGTTAACACTGAAGCTTTCTTT. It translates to CSVEGVNTEAFF.